This T cell receptor (beta chain) was sequenced for a study of cytomegalovirus exposure and HLA in healthy donors (dated by TCRdb to 2015 to 2018). For the study in its entirety: In an earlier analysis of several hundred of the donors, approximately 300 Gb of sequence data and 117 million unique TCR beta sequences from 150 million to 200 million T cells were reported. An earlier analysis of 587 of the donors applied high-throughput TCR beta sequencing to assess whether each TCR beta V gene segment acted as functional or pseudogenic. An early release that covered roughly 600 HLA-typed donors contained approximately 300 gigabases of sequencing data and around 80 million unique TCR sequences. The number of typed donors differed by locus: roughly 629-640 for A, B, C, DRB1 and DQB1; roughly 510 for DQA1; 606 for DPA1; and 450 to 480 for DPB1. Class I and class II HLA loci were covered by the typing at four-digit resolution. Every discovery cohort repertoire had been produced on one sequencing platform. The study aimed to test whether cataloging public T cell receptors could reveal signatures of past pathogen exposure. A separate validation cohort of 90 to 150 different subjects was used in addition to the approximately 670-subject first cohort. Donor age, sex, ethnicity and CMV serostatus were collected together with the repertoire data. In the later analysis, no new phenotypic data were used to find candidate immune exposures; instead, reliance was placed on TCR beta sequences and their occurrence across donors. The study used immunosequencing to profile the T cell repertoires of 666 subjects and linked those repertoires to cytomegalovirus serostatus. Roughly five DR-DQ haplotypes were handled as single units for association and clustering, since linkage in the cohort was strong. A later analysis re-examined previously published TCR beta repertoires from about 670 donors and added high-resolution HLA genotyping to investigate patterns of TCR occurrence. Among some 410 genotyped donors of the cohort, an average of around 240,000 unique TCR beta nucleotide sequences were sequenced per donor, 15% to 20% of them non-productive. Of the roughly 400 genotyped donors, 65% to 90% fell in the genetic ancestry cluster associated with self-reported Caucasian donors. High-throughput TCR immunosequencing, statistical association of individual TCRs with disease status, and machine learning were combined to predict cytomegalovirus infection status. In a later genetic analysis, genome-wide SNP genotypes for about three fifths of the roughly 670 donors were used, and that subset was treated as a discovery cohort.

This clone appeared once. Its antigen is currently not known. No base quality values were provided; no much bigger clone lies one nucleotide off. In total, more than 500 healthy bone marrow donors made up the cohort. At the time of sampling, every cohort member was nominally healthy, though immune exposures that went unrecorded were likely present. The donor was CMV seropositive and belonged to the group of a few hundred seropositive cohort members. Each donor provided a peripheral blood sample, and peripheral blood mononuclear cells were used for TCR beta sequencing. The Qiagen DNeasy Blood Extraction Kit was used to extract genomic DNA from the blood cell samples. The library was obtained by the immunoSEQ multiplex PCR assay. A mixture of 60 forward primers for TCR Vbeta segments and 13 reverse primers for TCR Jbeta segments was used in the multiplex PCR. Amplification of the CDR3 region of rearranged TCR beta genes was performed with a multiplex PCR assay on genomic DNA. On the Illumina HiSeq System, the amplified TCR beta libraries were sequenced as 87-base-pair reads. In the original analysis: Across the 700 or so repertoires, a later analysis counted roughly 84 million unique TCR beta chains, roughly 11 million of which were shared by at least two donors. Raw reads were error-corrected and collapsed into unique sequences with a nearest-neighbor algorithm that merged closely related sequences to remove PCR and sequencing errors. To assign V, D and J gene segments, CDR3 sequences were aligned to IMGT reference sequences. For a sequence to be retained, a match of at least six nucleotides to both a V gene segment and a J gene segment was required. A rearrangement counted as productive if the CDR3 had no stop codons and remained in frame with V and J, and every other rearrangement counted as non-productive. CDR3 was defined according to IMGT convention as the region running from the second conserved V-encoded cysteine to the conserved J-encoded phenylalanine. The earlier analysis of about 610 of the donors excluded sequences that lacked an unambiguous match to a single V gene segment. An earlier analysis of a few hundred of the donors classified V segments as functional when productive rearrangements were above 56.7% and as segregating when the standard deviation between donors was above 5%. A statistical classification framework was developed to diagnose cytomegalovirus status using the catalog of TCR beta chain sequences. V and J gene assignment, in a later analysis, came from comparing TCR nucleotide sequences with IMGT/GENE-DB human TR gene sequences. Using the TCRdist pipeline, a later analysis assigned CDR3 sequences along with most-parsimonious VDJ recombination scenarios. In a later analysis, each TCR beta chain was defined by its CDR3 amino acid sequence together with its V-gene family, and reads lacking a unique V-gene family were excluded. A later analysis removed 600 or so highly shared, low-generation-probability nucleotide sequences to deal with suspected cross-contamination and a sequencing artifact. In a later analysis, a clonal expansion index was calculated for each public chain from normalized within-repertoire ranks of inferred template counts. In a later analysis, generation probabilities were computed with a VDJ recombination model fitted to out-of-frame rearrangements, and the resulting probabilities were checked against IGoR. In a later analysis, hypergeometric tests were used to score TCR-TCR, TCR-HLA and TCR-CMV co-occurrence, with a repertoire-size bias correction applied to TCR pairs. A later analysis estimated false discovery rates by permuting HLA or CMV assignments 20 times. In a later analysis, co-occurring TCRs were grouped with DBSCAN, and TCRdist sequence similarity was added when clustering was performed within HLA-allele-positive subsets. For co-occurrence clustering, repertoires with fewer than 30,000 or more than 120,000 public chains were excluded, along with a handful of repertoires with anomalous nucleotide sharing. TCRdb's version of the immuneACCESS table is confined to in-frame rearrangements and falls short of the full clone set. An unresolved V gene accounts for under half of the shortfall where checked; the remainder is of unknown origin. D and trimming come from the DNA, and the V and J calls and clone size come from that table. This sample gives some 110,000 clones in total; about 73% of them show up just once. The ten biggest clones cover 4% to 4.5% of the sample.

V is pared back by 1 base and J by 6 bases, with 18 bases lying between the germline termini. The CDR3 has 16 amino acids, counting the end cysteine and phenylalanine. Here the CDR3 DNA is all that survives: 48 bases in frame from base 1. Taken from the germline V gene (reference sequence), the CDR1 and CDR2 loops are SEHNR and FQNEAQ. Study-wide conclusions, independent of this receptor: The sequencing pipeline was judged likely to have produced a cluster of highly shared sequence variants as a technical artifact. This cohort had only TCR beta chains sequenced, and the lack of alpha or paired-chain data limited which features could be detected. A later analysis found that TCR association rates varied across HLA loci, with DRB1 alleles showing the most associated TCRs and HLA-C alleles the fewest. The authors suggested that the approach could potentially be extended to other disease states and immunological phenotypes. A later genetic analysis reported fewer N-insertions in productive TCRs among donors in an Asian-associated ancestry cluster than the roughly 620-donor mean. V-gene and J-gene trimming of TCR beta chains was associated with a missense DCLRE1C variant in a later genetic analysis, and the association was replicated in an independent cohort. Linkage disequilibrium might explain the correlated functional status among segregating V segments, but an unknown experimental factor could not be excluded. Because counts were too low, approximately 15 rarely observed V segments, including chromosome 9 orphons, were excluded from the earlier analysis of around 590 of the donors. The only immune exposure information available for the cohort was CMV serostatus. Broadly in line with IMGT annotations, most TCR beta V segments showed up in productive rearrangements about 87% or about 30% of the time in an earlier analysis of several hundred of the donors. Assigning TCR associations to individual alleles was difficult when HLA alleles, especially DR and DQ, strongly co-occurred. Three of the identified cytomegalovirus-associated TCR beta chains were confirmed in vitro to be specific for cytomegalovirus antigens. Several of the top co-occurrence clusters appeared to be linked to parvovirus B19, influenza, CMV and Epstein-Barr virus, according to a later analysis. HLA typing was unavailable for some donors at each locus, so association tests used only the typed subset. In a later analysis, most CMV-associated TCR beta chains were found to appear HLA-restricted, with HLA associations seemingly driven largely by CMV exposure. Sequencing depth was assumed to be roughly uniform across donors in the presence/absence analyses, though that assumption may not hold. A further reported finding was that TCR beta sequences accurately predicted the HLA-A and HLA-B alleles for most subjects in the first cohort. Cytomegalovirus status was reported to be diagnosed by the classifier with high specificity and sensitivity in both the original and validation cohorts. A later analysis found that HLA-associated TCR beta chains were more clonally expanded and had lower generation probabilities than equally common non-associated chains. Because the 87-base-pair reads could not distinguish some IMGT-functional V segments, including TRBV6-2 and TRBV6-3, those segments were excluded. Most TCR sequences were observed very rarely across donors, whereas some public TCRs were present in many individuals. In a later analysis, 16,951 TCR beta sequences were associated with specific HLA alleles at a false discovery rate of 0.05. The study listed 170 or so TCR beta chains as associated with cytomegalovirus.

Material for sequencing was PBMCs. The rearrangement combines TRBV7-9 with TRBJ1-1; there is no confident call for the D gene. This TCR was sampled from a woman in her forties or fifties in good health and CMV-seropositive. CDR3 loop: CASSLGAGMGGSEAFF. DNA sequence: TGTGCCAGCAGCTTAGGTGCGGGGATGGGTGGCTCTGAAGCTTTCTTT. When the CDR3 is completed using the reference TRBV7-9 and TRBJ1-1 genes on either side, the full variable domain is DTGVSQNPRHKITKRGQNVTFRCDPISEHNRLYWYRQTLGQGPEFLTYFQNEAQLEKSRLLSDRFSAERPKGSFSTLEIQRTEQGDSAMYLCASSLGAGMGGSEAFFGQGTRLTVV.